Listed below are T cell receptor beta chains from one sample, sequenced in a study of radiotherapy plus CTLA-4 blockade in lung cancer. TCRdb's copy holds only in-frame clones and misses some; the assay was immunoSEQ multiplex PCR. The sample consists of around 90,000 clones, 83% of them appearing once. The specimen was peripheral blood, collected from a patient treated with radiotherapy plus ipilimumab. The receptors shown here come from a human donor with non-small cell lung cancer who had stable disease on radiotherapy plus ipilimumab. Both conserved end residues are part of each CDR3. A D gene is named only where the DNA matches it firmly. Expanded clones get a size class; other rows say once, few or many, or leave the size out.

abundance: -
d_gene: -
v_gene: TRBV2
j_gene: TRBJ2-5
CDR3nt: TGTGCCAGCAGTGAGATAGGGTTATCTCGGGAGACCCAGTACTTC
CDR3aa: CASSEIGLSRETQYF

abundance: -
d_gene: -
v_gene: TRBV9
j_gene: TRBJ1-5
CDR3nt: TGTGCCAGCAGCGTAGCCCCGGAACTAAATCAGCCCCAGCATTTT
CDR3aa: CASSVAPELNQPQHF

abundance: few
d_gene: -
v_gene: TRBV18
j_gene: TRBJ2-7
CDR3nt: TGTGCCAGCTCACCAATGGCAATCGAGCAGTACTTC
CDR3aa: CASSPMAIEQYF

abundance: -
d_gene: -
v_gene: TRBV6-6
j_gene: TRBJ2-4
CDR3nt: TGTGCCAGCAGTTACCTCGACAGGTTAGCCAAAAACATTCAGTACTTC
CDR3aa: CASSYLDRLAKNIQYF

abundance: -
d_gene: TRBD1
v_gene: TRBV11-2
j_gene: TRBJ1-1
CDR3nt: TGTGCCAGCAGCCCCGGACAGGGTCTCCGGGGGGCTGAAGCTTTCTTT
CDR3aa: CASSPGQGLRGAEAFF

abundance: -
d_gene: TRBD1
v_gene: TRBV18
j_gene: TRBJ1-5
CDR3nt: TGTGCCAGCTCACCTGGACAGGGAAACAATCAGCCCCAGCATTTT
CDR3aa: CASSPGQGNNQPQHF

abundance: once
d_gene: TRBD1
v_gene: TRBV2
j_gene: TRBJ1-6
CDR3nt: TGTGCCAGCAGTATTGGACAGGGGAAAGGATCACCCCTCCACTTT
CDR3aa: CASSIGQGKGSPLHF

abundance: -
d_gene: TRBD1
v_gene: TRBV19
j_gene: TRBJ2-1
CDR3nt: TGTGCCAGTAGACAAAACTTAGGGACAGGGGGCGCCTATGAGCAGTTCTTC
CDR3aa: CASRQNLGTGGAYEQFF

abundance: once
d_gene: TRBD1
v_gene: TRBV5-1
j_gene: TRBJ1-5
CDR3nt: TGCGCCAGCAGCGGTGGGACAGGACTGGGCAATCAGCCCCAGCATTTT
CDR3aa: CASSGGTGLGNQPQHF

abundance: -
d_gene: -
v_gene: TRBV28
j_gene: TRBJ1-5
CDR3nt: TGTGCCAGCAGTTTCTCGGGCCTTAATAGCAATCAGCCCCAGCATTTT
CDR3aa: CASSFSGLNSNQPQHF

abundance: -
d_gene: TRBD1
v_gene: TRBV28
j_gene: TRBJ2-4
CDR3nt: TGTGCCAGCAGTAATTCAGGGGGTACCATCAAAAACATTCAGTACTTC
CDR3aa: CASSNSGGTIKNIQYF

abundance: -
d_gene: -
v_gene: TRBV6-1
j_gene: TRBJ2-5
CDR3nt: TGTGCCAGCAGTGAAAGGGTTGGGGAGACCCAGTACTTC
CDR3aa: CASSERVGETQYF

abundance: -
d_gene: -
v_gene: TRBV5-1
j_gene: TRBJ1-2
CDR3nt: TGCGCCAGCAGCTTGGCCCCCGTTGACGATGGCTACACCTTC
CDR3aa: CASSLAPVDDGYTF

abundance: -
d_gene: TRBD1
v_gene: TRBV2
j_gene: TRBJ2-1
CDR3nt: TGTGCCAGCAGTGACTTGCGGACAGGGAGCAATGAGCAGTTCTTC
CDR3aa: CASSDLRTGSNEQFF

abundance: once
d_gene: -
v_gene: TRBV28
j_gene: TRBJ1-1
CDR3nt: TGTGCCAGCAGTCCACCCGAAATAAGGCAGTCTGATACATCCACTGAAGCTTTCTTT
CDR3aa: CASSPPEIRQSDTSTEAFF

abundance: once
d_gene: -
v_gene: TRBV5-1
j_gene: TRBJ2-5
CDR3nt: TGCGCCAGCAGCTTGGTACCAGGGGCGGAAGAGACCCAGTACTTC
CDR3aa: CASSLVPGAEETQYF

abundance: once
d_gene: -
v_gene: TRBV5-1
j_gene: TRBJ2-1
CDR3nt: TGCGCCAGCAGCGACTTGGGAGAGCAGTTCTTC
CDR3aa: CASSDLGEQFF

abundance: -
d_gene: -
v_gene: TRBV19
j_gene: TRBJ2-7
CDR3nt: TGTGCCGCAGGGGTTACCTACGAGCAGTACTTC
CDR3aa: CAAGVTYEQYF

abundance: -
d_gene: TRBD1
v_gene: TRBV6-5
j_gene: TRBJ2-7
CDR3nt: TGTGCCAGCAACCCCGCCGGGACAGGGATCTACGAGCAGTACTTC
CDR3aa: CASNPAGTGIYEQYF

abundance: -
d_gene: -
v_gene: TRBV7-2
j_gene: TRBJ1-5
CDR3nt: TGTGCCAGCAGCTTAGCCCCATGGCTAGGGAGCAATCAGCCCCAGCATTTT
CDR3aa: CASSLAPWLGSNQPQHF

abundance: -
d_gene: -
v_gene: TRBV2
j_gene: TRBJ2-5
CDR3nt: TGTGCCAGCAGTGATGCTTCTGGCCCACAAGAGACCCAGTACTTC
CDR3aa: CASSDASGPQETQYF

abundance: -
d_gene: TRBD1
v_gene: TRBV9
j_gene: TRBJ1-6
CDR3nt: TGTGCCAGCAGCGTTTCGGGGACAGGGCTTGATTCACCCCTCCACTTT
CDR3aa: CASSVSGTGLDSPLHF

abundance: once
d_gene: -
v_gene: TRBV7-2
j_gene: TRBJ1-5
CDR3nt: TGTGCCAGCAGCTTGGCAGGGTACAATCAGCCCCAGCATTTT
CDR3aa: CASSLAGYNQPQHF

abundance: -
d_gene: TRBD1
v_gene: TRBV7-6
j_gene: TRBJ2-4
CDR3nt: TGTGCCAGCAGCTTAGATCCAGGGGGCTTCAACATTCAGTACTTC
CDR3aa: CASSLDPGGFNIQYF

abundance: once
d_gene: TRBD2
v_gene: TRBV30
j_gene: TRBJ2-2
CDR3nt: TGTGCCCGGCGGACTAGCGGTTCCCGCACCGGGGAGCTGTTTTTT
CDR3aa: CARRTSGSRTGELFF

abundance: -
d_gene: -
v_gene: TRBV5-1
j_gene: TRBJ1-2
CDR3nt: TGCGCCAGCAGCTTGGATCAGGGAGGCTATGGCTACACCTTC
CDR3aa: CASSLDQGGYGYTF

abundance: -
d_gene: -
v_gene: TRBV2
j_gene: TRBJ1-6
CDR3nt: TGTGCCAGCAGGAGAGACGCCGGAGGTTCACCCCTCCACTTT
CDR3aa: CASRRDAGGSPLHF

abundance: -
d_gene: -
v_gene: TRBV19
j_gene: TRBJ1-5
CDR3nt: TGTGCCAGTACCGACCGGGGGGAGCCCCAGCATTTT
CDR3aa: CASTDRGEPQHF

abundance: -
d_gene: -
v_gene: TRBV5-4
j_gene: TRBJ2-3
CDR3nt: TGTGCCAGCAGCCGGCAGAAGGGGGCAGATACGCAGTATTTT
CDR3aa: CASSRQKGADTQYF

abundance: -
d_gene: -
v_gene: TRBV27
j_gene: TRBJ2-7
CDR3nt: TGTGCCAGCAGCCGGGAGCTAGAACCCTACGAGCAGTACTTC
CDR3aa: CASSRELEPYEQYF

abundance: -
d_gene: -
v_gene: TRBV5-1
j_gene: TRBJ1-4
CDR3nt: TGCGCCAGCAGCTTAGGGATAATAGATGAAAAACTGTTTTTT
CDR3aa: CASSLGIIDEKLFF

abundance: -
d_gene: -
v_gene: TRBV30
j_gene: TRBJ1-6
CDR3nt: TGTGCCTGGAGTGGACGGGGTAATTCACCCCTCCACTTT
CDR3aa: CAWSGRGNSPLHF

abundance: -
d_gene: TRBD1
v_gene: TRBV28
j_gene: TRBJ1-5
CDR3nt: TGTGCCAGCAGATTATCCTCCGGGACAGGGGCCTTACCCTCCAATCAGCCCCAGCATTTT
CDR3aa: CASRLSSGTGALPSNQPQHF

abundance: few
d_gene: TRBD1
v_gene: TRBV19
j_gene: TRBJ2-7
CDR3nt: TGTGCCAGTAGTCCGGACAGGGGGGGACGCGAGCAGTACTTC
CDR3aa: CASSPDRGGREQYF

abundance: -
d_gene: -
v_gene: TRBV2
j_gene: TRBJ2-3
CDR3nt: TGTGCCAGCAGGGGCCGGGACTTAGGATCAGATACGCAGTATTTT
CDR3aa: CASRGRDLGSDTQYF

abundance: -
d_gene: TRBD1
v_gene: TRBV27
j_gene: TRBJ1-6
CDR3nt: TGTGCCAGCAGACTCAAAAACCGGGACAGTTTTTCACCCCTCCACTTT
CDR3aa: CASRLKNRDSFSPLHF

abundance: -
d_gene: -
v_gene: TRBV28
j_gene: TRBJ2-6
CDR3nt: TGTGCCAGCGTCTTATCTGGGGCCAACGTCCTGACTTTC
CDR3aa: CASVLSGANVLTF

abundance: few
d_gene: -
v_gene: TRBV7-8
j_gene: TRBJ2-7
CDR3nt: TGTGCCAGCAGCTTAGCGGAGTCCTACGAGCAGTACTTC
CDR3aa: CASSLAESYEQYF

abundance: -
d_gene: -
v_gene: TRBV9
j_gene: TRBJ2-7
CDR3nt: TGTGCCAGCAGCCCTCAGGGGTCCTCCTACGAGCAGTACTTC
CDR3aa: CASSPQGSSYEQYF

abundance: -
d_gene: TRBD2
v_gene: TRBV7-9
j_gene: TRBJ2-5
CDR3nt: TGTGCCAGCAGCTTACCGGGACTAGCGGAAGAGACCCAGTACTTC
CDR3aa: CASSLPGLAEETQYF

abundance: -
d_gene: TRBD1
v_gene: TRBV5-1
j_gene: TRBJ2-6
CDR3nt: TGCGCCAGCAGCTATACGGGTTTGACAGGGGCCAACGTCCCGACTTTC
CDR3aa: CASSYTGLTGANVPTF

abundance: -
d_gene: TRBD2
v_gene: TRBV7-7
j_gene: TRBJ2-1
CDR3nt: TGTGCCAGCAGCCCTACTAGCGGGGGATCTTACAATGAGCAGTTCTTC
CDR3aa: CASSPTSGGSYNEQFF

abundance: -
d_gene: TRBD2
v_gene: TRBV5-4
j_gene: TRBJ2-3
CDR3nt: TGTGCCAGCAGCTTTGAACAGCGGGGTACGCAGTATTTT
CDR3aa: CASSFEQRGTQYF

abundance: -
d_gene: -
v_gene: TRBV9
j_gene: TRBJ2-7
CDR3nt: TGTGCCAGCAGCTTGGGGGGACTCGGGGAGCAGTACTTC
CDR3aa: CASSLGGLGEQYF

abundance: -
d_gene: TRBD2
v_gene: TRBV7-2
j_gene: TRBJ2-7
CDR3nt: TGTGCCAGCAGCTCTAGCGGGGGTGCCTACGAGCAGTACTTC
CDR3aa: CASSSSGGAYEQYF

abundance: -
d_gene: TRBD1
v_gene: TRBV7-3
j_gene: TRBJ1-6
CDR3nt: TGTGCCAGCAGGGCCGGGACAGGGAATAATTCACCCCTCCACTTT
CDR3aa: CASRAGTGNNSPLHF

abundance: -
d_gene: -
v_gene: TRBV19
j_gene: TRBJ2-1
CDR3nt: TGTGCCAGTAGAGTAGGCGGCGGCGGAACCTACAATGAGCAGTTCTTC
CDR3aa: CASRVGGGGTYNEQFF

abundance: -
d_gene: -
v_gene: TRBV5-1
j_gene: TRBJ2-2
CDR3nt: TGCGCCAGCAGGCCACGGACAAATGGGGCCGCCGGGGAGCTGTTTTTT
CDR3aa: CASRPRTNGAAGELFF

abundance: -
d_gene: -
v_gene: TRBV2
j_gene: TRBJ2-3
CDR3nt: TGTGCCAGCAGTCCAGGGCCGGCAGATACGCAGTATTTT
CDR3aa: CASSPGPADTQYF

abundance: -
d_gene: -
v_gene: TRBV6-1
j_gene: TRBJ1-5
CDR3nt: TGTGCCACCGGGACGACGGCAATTCCCCAGCATTTT
CDR3aa: CATGTTAIPQHF

abundance: -
d_gene: TRBD1
v_gene: TRBV19
j_gene: TRBJ1-5
CDR3nt: TGTGCCAGCCGGGACAGGGTGAATCAGCCCCAGCATTTT
CDR3aa: CASRDRVNQPQHF

abundance: -
d_gene: -
v_gene: TRBV6-6
j_gene: TRBJ1-1
CDR3nt: TGTGCCAGCACGCCATCGGGGGGGGCGATTGAAGCTTTCTTT
CDR3aa: CASTPSGGAIEAFF

abundance: -
d_gene: -
v_gene: TRBV5-1
j_gene: TRBJ2-7
CDR3nt: TGCGCCAGCAGCTTGGAGGCCAGTACCTACGAGCAGTACTTC
CDR3aa: CASSLEASTYEQYF

abundance: -
d_gene: -
v_gene: TRBV28
j_gene: TRBJ2-1
CDR3nt: TGTGCCAGCAGTCCCCCTAAGGCAGGGGTAAACAATGAGCAGTTCTTC
CDR3aa: CASSPPKAGVNNEQFF

abundance: few
d_gene: TRBD1
v_gene: TRBV5-1
j_gene: TRBJ2-1
CDR3nt: TGCGCCAGCAGCTTGAGGCCAGGGGGCGGGAATGAGCAGTTCTTC
CDR3aa: CASSLRPGGGNEQFF